Sequencing of this T cell receptor beta chain was carried out in a study of cytomegalovirus exposure and HLA in healthy donors. Study-level results: Indistinguishable V segments, including TRBV6-2 and TRBV6-3, were excluded. Altogether, some 170 TCR beta chains were recorded as cytomegalovirus-associated. Using the classifier, cytomegalovirus status was reportedly diagnosed with high specificity and sensitivity.

The PCR ran on 60 Vbeta and 13 Jbeta primers. TCRdb keeps only in-frame clones here, not all; method: immunoSEQ multiplex PCR. The data show around 130,000 clones, with around 70% seen just once and 2% to 2.5% held by the top ten. Germline CDR1 reads SGHKS; CDR2 reads YYEKEE (reference sequence). Trimming removed 5 bases from V and 2 bases from J; junction bases left unmatched: 3. This CDR3 is built from 14 residues. This clone was picked up a small number of times. What it binds is not known. Unrecorded immune exposures were likely, despite nominal health at sampling. The specimen was PBMCs. The chain combines TRBV5-5 with TRBJ1-5, with 8 bases matching TRBD1. The receptor was isolated from a woman aged 35 to 49 in good health and CMV-seropositive. The CDR3 bases are TGTGCCAGCAGTTCACAGGGGGGCAATCAGCCCCAGCATTTT. Encoded protein: CASSSQGGNQPQHF. The whole variable domain, remainder taken from reference TRBV5-5 and TRBJ1-5, is DAGVTQSPTHLIKTRGQQVTLRCSPISGHKSVSWYQQVLGQGPQFIFQYYEKEERGRGNFPDRFSARQFPNYSSELNVNALLLGDSALYLCASSSQGGNQPQHFGDGTRLSIL.